The T cell receptor beta chain under discussion was sequenced for a study of T cell repertoires in cytomegalovirus infection (dated by TCRdb to the late 2010s). Looking at the study overall: The HLA type of each donor mattered for the analysis, because public TCR beta signatures pointed to carriage of CMV infection along with the matching HLA type.

Study-wide findings and limitations: The ex vivo response was dominated by HLA-C-restricted CMV-specific TCR beta clonotypes, and the single most frequent clonotype in two of eight donors was supplied by these HLA-C-restricted clonotypes. Carriers of CMV infection plus the relevant HLA type were discriminated by the cumulative frequency of public TCR beta family members in the study cohort and in an independent 352-donor cohort.

This clonotype has a count of ten or more. This clone's antigen is unknown. Base quality data are lacking; no much larger clone is found one base away. Sequenced using an Illumina HiSeq 1500. The public sequencing data were trimmed at Q25 with fastp and processed into clonotypes with MiXCR by TCRdb, which kept only in-frame beta chains. Rows are unified per CDR3 protein, each entry keeping the most common DNA and genes. Counted in this sample were about 300,000 distinct CDR3 sequences; around 10% of them appeared once. Of the sample, around 2.6% falls within the top ten clones. Material for sequencing was PBMCs. This sequence originates from a human donor in good health (CMV status not recorded). Some clones in this sample may be carry-over from other donors' samples.

The CDR3 loop reads CSARDLGGGSTDTQYF. The nucleotides read TGCAGTGCTAGAGATCTGGGCGGGGGGAGCACAGATACGCAGTATTTT. The sequence is built from TRBV20-1 and TRBJ2-3, and 8 junction bases match TRBD2. The CDR3 numbers 16 residues from cysteine through phenylalanine. Of the read, only the CDR3 DNA is kept; its 48 bases are in frame from base 1. Trimming accounts for 0 bases at V and 0 bases at J, while the number of junction bases matched to no gene is 5. The germline V gene (reference sequence) gives CDR1 as DFQATT and CDR2 as SNEGSKA.